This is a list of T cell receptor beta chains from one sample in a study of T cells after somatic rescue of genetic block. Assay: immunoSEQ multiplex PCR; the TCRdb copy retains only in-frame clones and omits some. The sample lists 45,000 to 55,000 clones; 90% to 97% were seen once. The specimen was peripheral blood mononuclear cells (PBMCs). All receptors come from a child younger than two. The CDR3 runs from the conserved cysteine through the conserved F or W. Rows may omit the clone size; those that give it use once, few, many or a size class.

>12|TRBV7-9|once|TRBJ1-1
CASSSGTGEAFF
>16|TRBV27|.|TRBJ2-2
CASRKTGQTYTGELFF
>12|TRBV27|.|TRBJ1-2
CASTGGGYGYTF
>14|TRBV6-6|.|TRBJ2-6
CASSYRAGANVLTF
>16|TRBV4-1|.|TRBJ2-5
CASSQDHGGYQETQYF
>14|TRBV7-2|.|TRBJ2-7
CASSPGTLVYEQYF
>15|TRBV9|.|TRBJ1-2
CASSVVGLLLGGYTF
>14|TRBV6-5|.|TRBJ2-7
CASSYATGSYEQYF
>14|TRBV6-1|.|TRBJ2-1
CASSELRGRARQFF
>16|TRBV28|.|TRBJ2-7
CASSKKREGASYEQYF
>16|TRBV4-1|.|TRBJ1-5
CASSRDRGHSNQPQHF
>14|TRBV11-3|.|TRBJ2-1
CASSLDRTYNEQFF
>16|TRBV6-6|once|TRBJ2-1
CASSHTGTGPYNEQFF
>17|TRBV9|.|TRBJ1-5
CASRLDKAARSNQPQHF
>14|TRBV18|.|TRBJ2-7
CASSRTSGSYEQYF
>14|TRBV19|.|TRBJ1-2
CASSIFGTGRGYTF
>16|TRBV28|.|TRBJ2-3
CASSPTGTALRDTQYF
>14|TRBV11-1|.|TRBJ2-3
CASRRGVSTDTQYF
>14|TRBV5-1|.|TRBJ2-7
CASSFAGGTYEQYF
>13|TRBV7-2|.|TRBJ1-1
CASSWDREGEAFF
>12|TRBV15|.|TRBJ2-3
CATSKGTDTQYF
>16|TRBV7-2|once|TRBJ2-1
CASSLVARGSYNEQFF
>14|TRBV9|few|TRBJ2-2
CASSVVTSAGELFF
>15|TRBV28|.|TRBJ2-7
CASSLERGRSYEQYF
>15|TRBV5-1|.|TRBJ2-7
CASRIGPGVNYEQYF